This TCR beta chain stems from a study of blood T cell repertoires in COVID-19. Study details: Collection of acute and convalescent COVID-19 samples took place in the United States, Italy and Spain.

Authors' analysis steps: It was from reference gene primer amplification that nucleated cell counts were estimated. The repertoire was sequenced with immunoSEQ multiplex PCR; TCRdb's copy has only in-frame clones and lacks some. V and J calls and clone size are as listed in that table; D and trimming were resolved from the DNA. Of roughly 29,000 clones detected, roughly 80% appear once; the ten largest clones hold 16%. The CDR3 covers 15 residues. After removal of 6 bases from V and 7 bases from J, the junction contained 10 bases not matched to a gene. CDR1 is SEHNR and CDR2 is FQNEAQ in the germline V gene (reference sequence).

The chain is built from TRBV7-9 and TRBJ1-5; TRBD1 agrees at 9 bases. Sequences were obtained from peripheral blood. The source of this sequence is a woman in her sixties or seventies with acute or convalescent COVID-19. The CDR3 bases are TGTGCCAGCAGTCCGACCGGGACAGGGCAACAGCCCCAGCATTTT. It translates to CASSPTGTGQQPQHF.